Listed here is a single T cell receptor (beta chain). This entry is derived from a study of blood T cell repertoires in COVID-19. Study context: The analysed material was cDNA or gDNA that came from T cells, B-cell-depleted T cells, or PBMCs.

Assay: immunoSEQ multiplex PCR; the TCRdb copy retains only in-frame clones and omits some. The profile shows fewer than 120,000 clones, 87% of them singletons. V trimming: 6 bases; J trimming: 5 bases; junction bases outside the gene matches: 4. The CDR3 is 13 amino acids. The germline V gene encodes CDR1 ENHRY and CDR2 SYGVKD. This TCR came from a human donor in a cohort sampled during active COVID-19. Sequenced: peripheral blood. The J gene is TRBJ1-1, the V gene TRBV10-3, with TRBD1 identical over 9 bases. The DNA for the CDR3 is TGTGCCATCAGCGTGGACAGGGGAACTGAAGCTTTCTTT. It yields the protein CAISVDRGTEAFF.